This T cell receptor beta chain originates from a study of T cells after somatic rescue of genetic block (dated by TCRdb to 2018 to 2020). For context, the study as a whole: What the study looked at was long-term robustness, specifically in a T-cell system that came about through somatic rescue of a genetic block in T-cell development.

Concerning this clone itself: Its antigen has not been determined. Base qualities are not at hand, and no much larger clone is one base apart.

Trimming takes 5 bases off V and 7 bases off J; junction bases not matched to a gene: 7. CDR1 and CDR2 are read off the germline V gene as SQVTM and ANQGSEA. The CDR3, from cysteine to phenylalanine, totals 14 residues. This entry keeps only the CDR3 DNA: 42 bases, framed from base 1. Libraries came from the immunoSEQ multiplex PCR assay. This is the immuneACCESS table as TCRdb keeps it, with only in-frame sequences that have V and J called. A part of the clones is gone; compared with another copy, unresolved V genes explain less than half, and the rest is unexplained. The sample table lists tens of thousands of clones, about 90% of them with a count of one. Roughly 1.5% of the sample lies in the top ten.

Sequenced input: peripheral blood mononuclear cells (PBMCs). This receptor was taken from a young woman. The chain is made from TRBV29-1 and TRBJ2-2; TRBD1 aligns with 10 central bases. The CDR3 loop reads CSVLDRGLGGELFF. The DNA sequence is given as TGCAGCGTTCTCGACAGGGGGCTTGGCGGGGAGCTGTTTTTT.